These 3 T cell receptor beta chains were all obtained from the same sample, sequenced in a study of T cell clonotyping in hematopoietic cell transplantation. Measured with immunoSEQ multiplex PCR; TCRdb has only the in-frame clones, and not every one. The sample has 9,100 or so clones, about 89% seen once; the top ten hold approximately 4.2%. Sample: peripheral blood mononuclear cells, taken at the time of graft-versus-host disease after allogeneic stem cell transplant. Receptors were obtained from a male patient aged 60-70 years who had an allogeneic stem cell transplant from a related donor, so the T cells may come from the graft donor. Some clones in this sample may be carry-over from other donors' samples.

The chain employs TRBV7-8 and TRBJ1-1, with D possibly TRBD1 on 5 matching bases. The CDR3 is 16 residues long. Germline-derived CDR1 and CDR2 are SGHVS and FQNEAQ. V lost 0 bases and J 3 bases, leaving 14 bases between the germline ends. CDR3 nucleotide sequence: TGTGCCAGCAGCTTAGCGGAGGGCCCAGGGTACACTGAAGCTTTCTTT. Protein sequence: CASSLAEGPGYTEAFF.

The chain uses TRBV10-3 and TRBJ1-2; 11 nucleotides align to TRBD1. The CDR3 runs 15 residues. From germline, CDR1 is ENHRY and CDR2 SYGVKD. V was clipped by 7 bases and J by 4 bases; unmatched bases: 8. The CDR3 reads CAIMGQGEGSYGYTF. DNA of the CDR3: TGTGCCATCATGGGACAGGGGGAAGGAAGCTATGGCTACACCTTC.

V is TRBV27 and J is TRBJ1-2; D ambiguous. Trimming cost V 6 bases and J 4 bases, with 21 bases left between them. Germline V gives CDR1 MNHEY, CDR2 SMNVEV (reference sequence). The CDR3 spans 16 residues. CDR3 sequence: CASRSGLNQASYGYTF. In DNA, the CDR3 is TGTGCCAGCAGGTCCGGACTTAACCAAGCCTCCTATGGCTACACCTTC.